This T cell receptor beta chain derives from a study of OX40 agonist ivuxolimab in advanced cancers. Overall study: An agonistic anti-OX40 (CD134) antibody, ivuxolimab, was used to treat the patients.

The table came from immunoSEQ multiplex PCR; TCRdb's copy has only in-frame clones and leaves some out. The table has tens of thousands of clones, around 86% seen once. Blood specimens came from baseline, cycle 4 day 1, and cycle 7 day 1. Germline CDR1 is SGHNT and CDR2 is YENEEA. V shed 1 base and J 3 bases; nucleotides not matched to a gene: 2. The CDR3 covers 15 residues. Here the sequenced sample was CD4+ or CD8+ T cells sorted from blood, taken in a trial of the OX40 agonist ivuxolimab. The sequence was collected from an adult with an advanced solid tumor such as melanoma, head and neck, liver or kidney cancer. The chain has TRBV11-3 and TRBJ2-1, with TRBD2 matching over 8 bases. The CDR3, as DNA: TGTGCCAGCAGCTTAGCCAGCGGGGGCTACAATGAGCAGTTCTTC. It is translated as CASSLASGGYNEQFF.